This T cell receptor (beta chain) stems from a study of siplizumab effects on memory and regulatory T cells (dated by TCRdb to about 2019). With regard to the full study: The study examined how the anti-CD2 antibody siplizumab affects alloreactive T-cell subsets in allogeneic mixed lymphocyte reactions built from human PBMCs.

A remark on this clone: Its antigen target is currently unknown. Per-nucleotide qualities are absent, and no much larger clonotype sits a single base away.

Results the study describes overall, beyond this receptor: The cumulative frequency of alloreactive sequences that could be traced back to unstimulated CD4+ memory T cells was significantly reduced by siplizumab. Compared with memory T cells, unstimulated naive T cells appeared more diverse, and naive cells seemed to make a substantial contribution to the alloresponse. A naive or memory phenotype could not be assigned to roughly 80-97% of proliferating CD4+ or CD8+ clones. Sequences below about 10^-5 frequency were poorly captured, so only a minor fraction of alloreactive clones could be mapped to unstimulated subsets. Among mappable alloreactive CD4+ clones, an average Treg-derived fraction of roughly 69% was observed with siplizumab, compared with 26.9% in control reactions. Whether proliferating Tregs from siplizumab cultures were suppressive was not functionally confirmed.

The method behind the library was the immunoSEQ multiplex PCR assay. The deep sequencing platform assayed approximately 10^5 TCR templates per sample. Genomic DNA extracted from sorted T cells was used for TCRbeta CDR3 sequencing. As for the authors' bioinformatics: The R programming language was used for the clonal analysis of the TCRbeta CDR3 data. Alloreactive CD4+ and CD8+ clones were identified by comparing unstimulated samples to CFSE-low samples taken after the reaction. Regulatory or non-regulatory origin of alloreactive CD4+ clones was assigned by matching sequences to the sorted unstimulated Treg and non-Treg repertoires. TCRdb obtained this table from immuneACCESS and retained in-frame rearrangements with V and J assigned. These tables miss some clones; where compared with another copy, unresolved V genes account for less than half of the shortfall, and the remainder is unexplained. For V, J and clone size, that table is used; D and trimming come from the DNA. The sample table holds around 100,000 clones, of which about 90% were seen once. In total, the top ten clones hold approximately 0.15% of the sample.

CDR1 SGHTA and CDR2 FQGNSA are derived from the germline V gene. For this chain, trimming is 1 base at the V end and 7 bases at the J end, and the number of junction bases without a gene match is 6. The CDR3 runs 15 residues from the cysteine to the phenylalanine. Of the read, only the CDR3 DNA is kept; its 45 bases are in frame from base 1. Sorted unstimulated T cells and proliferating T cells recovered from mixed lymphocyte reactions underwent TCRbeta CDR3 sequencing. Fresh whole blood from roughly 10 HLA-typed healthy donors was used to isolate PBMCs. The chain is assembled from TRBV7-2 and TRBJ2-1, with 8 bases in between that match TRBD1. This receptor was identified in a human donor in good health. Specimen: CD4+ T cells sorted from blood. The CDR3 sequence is CASSLDRGRWNEQFF. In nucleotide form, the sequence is TGTGCCAGCAGCTTAGACAGGGGGAGGTGGAATGAGCAGTTCTTC.